This TCR beta chain originates from a study of CD8+CD57+ T cells in acquired aplastic anemia. On the study more broadly: Sorted CD4+ and CD8+ cells yielded DNA averaging around 3.2 ug. Study outcomes and limitations: Researchers reported that CD8+ Simpson's diversity was not significantly different in patients versus controls. A set of more than 25 CD8+ CDR3 sequences was shared between patients and controls, and these sequences appeared highly expressed in patients.

Patients picked for sequencing had shown CD8+CD57+ cell expansion detected by flow cytometry. Profiles of TCR beta VDJ and CDR3 were generated from a genomic DNA template. TCRdb used MiXCR to reprocess the reads, holding one entry per CDR3 protein. The data hold some 120,000 distinct CDR3 sequences, with 55% to 70% observed a single time. Notes on this clonotype: Its target is unknown.

The source of this sequence is a human donor with aplastic anemia. The sample taken for sequencing was sorted CD4+, CD8+, or CD8+CD57+ T cells (not recorded which) from PBMCs.

The CDR3 sequence is CASSQAYRGQTYTF. DNA of the CDR3: TGCGCCAGCAGCCAAGCCTACCGAGGACAGACCTACACCTTC. V and J are TRBV4-1 and TRBJ1-2; tentatively, D is TRBD1 (6 bases). The CDR3 length is 14 residues. Trimming took 1 base from V and 10 from J, leaving 16 bases between them. Germline V gene sequence: CDR1 MGHRA, CDR2 YSYEKL.